This T cell receptor beta chain was obtained from a study of cytomegalovirus exposure and HLA in healthy donors. The V end lost 2 bases, the J end lost 4 bases, and 9 bases lay between the germline ends. Per germline, CDR1 GTSNPN and CDR2 SVGIG (reference sequence). The CDR3 is 13 residues long. It was with 60 Vbeta and 13 Jbeta primers that the PCR ran. Sequencing used immunoSEQ multiplex PCR; TCRdb keeps in-frame clones, though not all of them. The sample consists of 110,000 or so clones, 82% of them appearing once. The clonotype originates from a young woman in good health and CMV-seronegative. The sequenced sample consisted of PBMCs. The chain couples TRBV30 to TRBJ1-3; D possibly corresponds to TRBD1 (5 bases). The CDR3 sequence is CAWSMGPGNTIYF. The CDR3 DNA reads TGTGCCTGGAGTATGGGGCCCGGAAACACCATATATTTT.